Following are 5 T cell receptor beta chains from one sample sequenced in a study of blood T cell repertoires in COVID-19. Produced via immunoSEQ multiplex PCR; TCRdb's table is partial and in-frame only. This table has over 350,000 clones, 70% to 90% appearing once. Sequencing was performed on PBMCs or T cells enriched from blood (not recorded which). These receptor sequences come from a woman in her 30s with acute COVID-19.

This rearrangement joins TRBV7-4 to TRBJ1-5; 7 nucleotides agree with TRBD1. With 6 bases clipped from V and 4 bases from J, the junction kept 3 bases outside the gene matches. CDR1 SGHVT and CDR2 SQSDAQ come from the germline V gene. There are 13 residues in the CDR3. The CDR3 sequence: CASRPRGNQPQHF. CDR3 DNA sequence: TGTGCCAGCAGGCCCAGGGGGAATCAGCCCCAGCATTTT.

This rearrangement joins TRBV2 to TRBJ1-3; TRBD1 matches 10 bases. CDR1 is SNHLY and CDR2 is FYNNEI in the germline V gene. The V and J ends lost 8 bases and 2 bases, in that order; junction bases with no gene match: 6. The CDR3 consists of 15 residues. The CDR3 bases are TGTGCCAGCCGACCCGGGACAGGGGCTGGAAACACCATATATTTT. Residues: CASRPGTGAGNTIYF.

The chain joins TRBV2 to TRBJ1-1; D perhaps matches TRBD1 (5 bases). Trimming shortened V by 4 bases and J by 1 base, and 10 bases separated the two germline ends. CDR3 length: 14 amino acids. CDR1 and CDR2 (germline): SNHLY, FYNNEI. The DNA for the CDR3 is TGTGCCAGCAGTGTGACCAGGGCGAACACTGAAGCTTTCTTT. This codes for CASSVTRANTEAFF.

V and J are TRBV7-2 and TRBJ2-7; D is unclear. V was shortened by 2 bases and J by 2 bases, with 10 bases between the two germline ends. Germline values: CDR1 SGHTA, CDR2 FQGNSA. This CDR3 comprises 14 residues. The CDR3 nucleotides are TGTGCCAGCAGCTTATCTATCGCGACCTACGAGCAGTACTTC. Translation: CASSLSIATYEQYF.

This clone has only a few counts. The chain has TRBV19 and TRBJ1-2, with TRBD1 matching 7 bases. From germline, CDR1 is LNHDA and CDR2 SQIVND (reference sequence). Trimming removed 6 bases from V and 0 bases from J; junction bases left unmatched: 7. The CDR3 is made up of 15 amino acids. CDR3 residues: CASSPGTAPNYGYTF. CDR3 DNA: TGTGCCAGTAGCCCCGGGACAGCCCCTAACTATGGCTACACCTTC.